The 20 T cell receptor beta chains below were found in one sample sequenced in a study of blood T cell repertoires in COVID-19. Only in-frame clones appear in the TCRdb table, and some are missing; sequencing was by immunoSEQ multiplex PCR. The sample contains 65,000 to 75,000 clones, under 95% of which appear only once. Sequencing was done on a sample of peripheral blood. The receptors were gathered from a man in his fifties with acute or convalescent COVID-19.

The chain combines TRBV7-9 with TRBJ2-7, with 9 bases matching TRBD1. CDR1 SEHNR and CDR2 FQNEAQ come from the germline V gene (reference sequence). V lost 4 bases, J lost 5 bases, and 3 bases stayed unmatched. There are 13 residues in the CDR3. The CDR3 sequence is CASSYRGRHEQYV. In nucleotides, the CDR3 is TGTGCCAGCAGCTACAGGGGGCGCCACGAGCAGTACGTC.

The chain links TRBV18 to TRBJ2-1; 9 nucleotides line up with TRBD1. The ends lost 4 bases at V and 4 bases at J; junction bases unmatched: 5. The germline gives CDR1 KGHSH, CDR2 LQKENI. This CDR3 has 15 amino acids. The chain's CDR3 is CASSRWTGAYNEQFF. In nucleotides, the CDR3 is TGTGCCAGCTCACGTTGGACAGGGGCGTACAATGAGCAGTTCTTC.

With regard to this clone: The junction differs from germline at one of its ends, possibly a read error. This chain connects TRBV5-8 to TRBJ1-1; D unclear. The CDR3 length is 13 residues. Germline-derived CDR1 and CDR2 are SGHTS and YDEGEE. DNA of the CDR3: TGTGCCAGCAGCGACTCTTTCAATTGGAACAAGGCATTT. Protein: CASSDSFNWNKAF.

The chain carries TRBV4-3 and TRBJ1-3; D gene ambiguous. Germline CDR1 LGHNA, CDR2 YSLEER. This CDR3 is 16 amino acids long. The germline V and J ends were trimmed by 1 base and 0 bases, with 10 bases remaining between them. CDR3 in DNA: TGCGCCAGCAGCCAAGCGTGGACTTTCTCTGGAAACACCATATATTTT. Its translation: CASSQAWTFSGNTIYF.

The chain employs TRBV7-9 and TRBJ2-1; D gene uncertain. The CDR3 consists of 15 residues. Germline CDR1 reads SEHNR; CDR2 reads FQNEAQ (reference sequence). Trimming stripped 2 bases from V and 5 bases from J, with 13 bases between. Here the CDR3 DNA reads TGTGCCAGCAGCTTATGGCCGAGCGTCAACAATGAGCAGTTCTTC. Its protein product is CASSLWPSVNNEQFF.

The rearrangement links TRBV29-1 to TRBJ2-7, with D perhaps TRBD1 (6 bases). This CDR3 has 13 amino acids. The V end lost 1 base, the J end lost 2 bases, and 9 bases lay between the germline ends. CDR1 and CDR2 from the germline V gene are SQVTM and ANQGSEA. The chain's CDR3 is CSVEGDTTYEQYF. The CDR3 DNA is TGCAGCGTTGAAGGGGACACCACCTACGAGCAGTACTTC.

This clone was picked up a small number of times. The chain is built from TRBV29-1 and TRBJ2-5; TRBD2 matches at 9 bases. The junction had 8 bases not matched to a gene; V was cut back by 7 bases and J by 5 bases. The V gene's germline CDR1 is SQVTM and CDR2 ANQGSEA. The CDR3 extends over 13 amino acids. The CDR3: CSAVWRGGETQYF. CDR3 nucleotide sequence: TGCAGCGCCGTCTGGCGGGGGGGCGAGACCCAGTACTTC.

The chain joins TRBV6-5 to TRBJ1-2, with D possibly matching TRBD1 (5 bases). V lost 6 bases to trimming and J lost 3 bases, with 14 bases between them. The CDR3 is 14 residues long. The germline gives CDR1 MNHEY, CDR2 SVGAGI. CDR3 sequence reads: CASRTDREYYGYTF. In DNA form, the CDR3 reads TGTGCCAGCAGAACCGACAGAGAGTACTATGGCTACACCTTC.

V and J are TRBV19 and TRBJ2-3; weak D call: TRBD1 (5 bases). There are 15 residues in the CDR3. V lost 5 bases and J lost 4, with 16 bases in between. The V gene's germline CDR1 is LNHDA and CDR2 SQIVND (reference sequence). The CDR3 reads CASSLFGASPDTQYF. The CDR3 nucleotides are TGTGCCAGTAGTCTCTTTGGGGCCAGCCCAGATACGCAGTATTTT.

The V gene is TRBV4-2, the J gene TRBJ2-2; 7 positions agree with TRBD1. Germline V gene lookup returns CDR1 LGHNA and CDR2 YNFKEQ. The ends lost 3 bases at V and 6 bases at J; junction bases unmatched: 4. The CDR3 runs to 14 residues. CDR3 protein: CASSHEGQPGELFF. CDR3 in DNA: TGTGCCAGCAGCCACGAGGGACAGCCCGGGGAGCTGTTTTTT.

V is TRBV7-9 and J is TRBJ1-2; D gene unclear. The CDR3 has 14 amino acids. V dropped 3 bases and J dropped 2 bases, with 10 bases sitting between them. CDR1 is SEHNR, CDR2 FQNEAQ, per germline (reference sequence). The CDR3: CASSFGSQNYGYTF. The CDR3 bases are TGTGCCAGCAGCTTCGGGAGTCAGAACTATGGCTACACCTTC.

This clone was detected only once. This chain connects TRBV21-1 to TRBJ1-2. TRBV21-1 is classified as a pseudogene. There are 15 residues in the CDR3. The CDR3 DNA is TGTGCCAGCAGCCCTCGCACGGGGGGGGACTATGGCTACACCTTC. Amino acids: CASSPRTGGDYGYTF.

The CDR3 sequence: CASSLVRGLGSPLHF. As DNA, the CDR3 is TGTGCCAGCAGCTTAGTTAGGGGGCTGGGGTCACCCCTCCACTTT. The V gene is TRBV11-2, the J gene TRBJ1-6; 7 bases map to TRBD1. Germline CDR1 reads SGHAT; CDR2 reads FQNNGV. The CDR3 consists of 15 residues. The junction had 7 bases not matched to a gene; V was cut back by 1 base and J by 10 bases.

The V call is TRBV5-4, the J call TRBJ2-7, with TRBD2 matching 7 bases. Germline loops: CDR1 SGHNT, CDR2 YYREEE (reference sequence). V lost 0 bases to trimming and J lost 3 bases; unmatched junction nucleotides: 3. This CDR3 spans 14 amino acids. The CDR3 region has the DNA TGTGCCAGCAGCTTGGATCCGGGGGGCTACGAGCAGTACGTC. This encodes CASSLDPGGYEQYV.

This chain links TRBV21-1 with TRBJ2-1; TRBD2 is the table's D call, not checked against the DNA. TRBV21-1 counts as a pseudogene. The CDR3 covers 16 residues. The DNA for the CDR3 is TGTGCCAGCAGCAACAAACCTAGCGGGGCCTACAATGAGCAGTTCTTC. Protein: CASSNKPSGAYNEQFF.

The J gene is TRBJ2-7, the V gene TRBV5-6; 10 bases map to TRBD2. This CDR3 spans 14 amino acids. J lost 3 bases, V lost 3 bases, and 3 bases had no gene match. Germline loops: CDR1 SGHDT, CDR2 YYEEEE. CDR3: CASSSGLAIYEQYF. The CDR3, as DNA: TGTGCCAGCAGCTCGGGACTAGCGATCTACGAGCAGTACTTC.

The gene calls are TRBV2 and TRBJ2-5, with D possibly being TRBD2 (6 bases). Germline CDR1 reads SNHLY; CDR2 reads FYNNEI. The V end was cut by 4 bases, the J end by 0 bases, with 12 bases between. This CDR3 is 15 amino acids long. The DNA of the CDR3 is TGTGCCAGCAGTGTCGACGGAGGGTACCAAGAGACCCAGTACTTC. This codes for CASSVDGGYQETQYF.

The chain joins TRBV5-4 to TRBJ2-3, with 8 nucleotides matching TRBD2. Per germline, CDR1 SGHNT and CDR2 YYREEE (reference sequence). The CDR3 spans 15 residues. Unmatched junction bases numbered 8, after V lost 6 bases and J lost 2 bases. The CDR3 bases are TGTGCCAGCACCCCCGGGGGGGCCCCCACAGATACGCAGTATTTT. It codes for CASTPGGAPTDTQYF. Full variable domain (rest looked up from reference TRBV5-4 and TRBJ2-3): ETGVTQSPTHLIKTRGQQVTLRCSSQSGHNTVSWYQQALGQGPQFIFQYYREEENGRGNFPPRFSGLQFPNYSSELNVNALELDDSALYLCASTPGGAPTDTQYFGPGTRLTVL.

The genes are TRBV11-3 and TRBJ2-3, with a weak D call TRBD1 (6 bases). Looked up from germline, CDR1 is SGHNT and CDR2 is YENEEA. V lost 1 base and J 0 bases, leaving 14 bases between the germline ends. This CDR3 has 17 residues. The CDR3 bases are TGTGCCAGCAGCTTAGGCCCTGGGGACACTAGCACAGATACGCAGTATTTT. Translated, it gives CASSLGPGDTSTDTQYF.

The CDR3 DNA is TGCGCCAGCAGCTTGTTAAGACAGGGGAAATATAGCAATCAGCCCCAGCATTTT. Protein product: CASSLLRQGKYSNQPQHF. This chain connects TRBV5-1 to TRBJ1-5, with 8 bases fitting TRBD1. This CDR3 has 18 residues. Germline lookup yields CDR1 SGHRS and CDR2 YFSETQ. The junction had 9 bases not matched to a gene; V was cut back by 1 base and J by 0 bases.